This T cell receptor beta chain stems from a study of blood T cells in healthy people across ages. Points from the study as a whole: Among long-lived donors, naive CD4+ cells were more numerous and diversity higher than in aged donors. Nothing was known about donor CMV status, and this possibly confounded expanded clonotype changes.

Remarks on this clonotype: Its antigen is unknown.

This CDR3 has 18 amino acids. J lost 1 base, V lost 1 base, and 12 bases had no gene match. Germline lookup yields CDR1 LGHDT and CDR2 YNNKEL (reference sequence). Using a J-beta primer mix together with a sample-barcoded 5' primer, a second PCR was run for roughly 7 to 12 cycles. Each CDR3 protein is one row after TCRdb ran MiXCR on the 5' RACE reads. The sample consists of about 1.6 million distinct CDR3 sequences, roughly 32% of them appearing once. There were healthy Caucasian individuals from Russia, aged about 6 to 100, serving as donors. Total RNA was extracted at no less than 5 micrograms per sample.

The receptor comes from a young woman in good health. This chain links TRBV3-1 with TRBJ2-5, with TRBD2 matching over 7 bases. Sequencing input: blood. The chain's CDR3 is CASSQGQLRRGTQETQYF. The CDR3 DNA sequence: TGTGCCAGCAGCCAAGGGCAACTAAGGCGGGGGACCCAAGAGACCCAGTACTTC.